This is a list of T cell receptor beta chains from one sample in a study of T cells after yellow fever vaccination. TCRdb reanalysed the 5' RACE reads using MiXCR and keeps one entry per CDR3 protein. The sample lists around 310,000 distinct CDR3 sequences, around 4% occurring once. The source material was PBMCs, sampled on the day of the yellow fever booster vaccination. Receptors originate from a man aged 18 to 29 who received the YFV17D yellow fever vaccine. Each CDR3 is given with its conserved first and last residue. A D gene is named only where the DNA matches it firmly. Some rows have no size entry. The others give once, few or many, or a class for an expanded clone.

d_call j_call v_call clone_size cdr3_aa cdr3_nt
TRBD1 TRBJ1-1 TRBV10-3 NA CAIITGGSNTEAFF TGTGCCATCATAACAGGGGGATCGAACACTGAAGCTTTCTTT
TRBD2 TRBJ2-1 TRBV20-1 many CSASSAGGPIIDNEQFF TGCAGTGCTAGTTCGGCGGGGGGCCCTATTATCGACAATGAGCAGTTCTTC
TRBD2 TRBJ2-7 TRBV29-1 many CSVQGTTSGGDEQYF TGCAGCGTCCAAGGGACGACTAGCGGGGGCGACGAGCAGTACTTC
NA TRBJ2-3 TRBV30 NA CAWSLSRSRSTDTQYF TGTGCCTGGAGTCTATCACGCTCCAGGTCCACAGATACGCAGTATTTT
TRBD1 TRBJ2-7 TRBV9 NA CASSVAPGGTYEQYF TGTGCCAGCAGCGTAGCTCCAGGGGGTACCTACGAGCAGTACTTC
NA TRBJ1-1 TRBV5-1 few CASSLPPGRNTEAFF TGCGCCAGCAGCCTACCCCCGGGGAGGAACACTGAAGCTTTCTTT
TRBD1 TRBJ2-1 TRBV6-5 many CASSYSSSGGYNEQFF TGTGCCAGCAGTTACTCGAGTTCAGGGGGTTACAATGAGCAGTTCTTC
NA TRBJ2-7 TRBV6-2/TRBV6-3 NA CASQGGYEQYF TGTGCCAGCCAGGGGGGCTACGAGCAGTACTTC
NA TRBJ1-6 TRBV7-2 many CASSLDSRGNPLHF TGTGCCAGCAGCTTAGATTCTAGGGGGAACCCCCTCCACTTT
TRBD2 TRBJ2-7 TRBV10-3 many CAISEPAGTSDIYEQYF TGTGCCATCAGTGAGCCGGCGGGGACTAGCGACATCTACGAGCAGTACTTC
NA TRBJ2-1 TRBV7-2 many CASSLRGADF TGTGCCAGCAGCTTACGCGGGGCTGATTTC
TRBD1 TRBJ2-3 TRBV5-1 many CASGDRGPGDTQYF TGCGCCAGCGGGGACAGGGGGCCGGGAGATACGCAGTATTTT
TRBD2 TRBJ2-6 TRBV7-2 few CASERGGGGANVLTF TGTGCCAGCGAGCGGGGGGGCGGCGGGGCCAACGTCCTGACTTTC
NA TRBJ1-1 TRBV28 many CASSLQSPRWNTEAFF TGTGCCAGCAGTTTACAATCCCCTCGGTGGAACACTGAAGCTTTCTTT
NA TRBJ2-1 TRBV7-2 many CASSSTRGGYNEQFF TGTGCCAGCAGCTCAACTAGGGGGGGTTACAATGAGCAGTTCTTC
NA TRBJ1-2 TRBV5-6 NA CASSPWDRTAYGYTF TGTGCCAGCAGCCCATGGGACCGGACCGCCTATGGCTACACCTTC
TRBD1 TRBJ1-6 TRBV7-9 few CASSLTGANSPLHF TGTGCCAGCAGCTTAACAGGGGCTAATTCACCCCTCCACTTT
NA TRBJ2-7 TRBV5-1 many CASGVYEQYF TGCGCCAGCGGAGTATACGAGCAGTACTTC
NA TRBJ2-1 TRBV4-1 many CASSRRGYNEQFF TGCGCCAGCAGCCGCCGGGGGTACAATGAGCAGTTCTTC
NA TRBJ1-5 TRBV30 NA CAWSQPYQPQHF TGTGCCTGGAGTCAACCATATCAGCCCCAGCATTTT